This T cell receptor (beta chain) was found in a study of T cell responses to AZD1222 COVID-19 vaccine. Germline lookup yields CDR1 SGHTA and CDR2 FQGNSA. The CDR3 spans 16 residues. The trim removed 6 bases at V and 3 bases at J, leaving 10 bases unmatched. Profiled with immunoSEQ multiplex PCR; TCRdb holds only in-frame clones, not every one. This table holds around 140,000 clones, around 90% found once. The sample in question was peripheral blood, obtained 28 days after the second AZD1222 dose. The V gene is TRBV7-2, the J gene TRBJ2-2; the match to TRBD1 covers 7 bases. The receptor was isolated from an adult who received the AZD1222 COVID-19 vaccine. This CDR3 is CASSSAGGRDTGELFF. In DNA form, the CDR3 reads TGTGCCAGCAGTTCCGCAGGGGGTAGGGACACCGGGGAGCTGTTTTTT. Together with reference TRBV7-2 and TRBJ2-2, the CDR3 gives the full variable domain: GAGVSQSPSNKVTEKGKDVELRCDPISGHTALYWYRQSLGQGLEFLIYFQGNSAPDKSGLPSDRFSAERTGGSVSTLTIQRTQQEDSAVYLCASSSAGGRDTGELFFGEGSRLTVL.